Listed below are T cell receptor beta chains from one sample, sequenced in a study of STAT5B mutations in CD4+ large granular lymphocyte leukemia. Measured with immunoSEQ multiplex PCR; TCRdb has only the in-frame clones, and not every one. Of tens of thousands of clones in the sample, around 81% were seen once. Specimen: CD4+ T cells from blood buffy coats. The origin of the receptors is a human donor in good health. CDR3s include the opening cysteine and the closing phenylalanine or tryptophan. The D gene is left open where the match is weak. Expanded clones are given a class, and other clones once, few, many or no size at all.

D gene: NA
V gene: TRBV5-1
clone size: NA
CDR3 length: 13
J gene: TRBJ2-5
CDR3 DNA: TGCGCCAGCAGAGTAGGCTACCAAGAGACCCAGTACTTC
CDR3 protein: CASRVGYQETQYF

D gene: TRBD2
V gene: TRBV7-8
clone size: NA
CDR3 length: 15
J gene: TRBJ2-7
CDR3 DNA: TGTGCCAGCAGCTCCACTAGCGGGGTCTCCTACGAGCAGTACTTC
CDR3 protein: CASSSTSGVSYEQYF

D gene: TRBD2
V gene: TRBV7-2
clone size: once
CDR3 length: 16
J gene: TRBJ2-5
CDR3 DNA: TGTGCCAGCAGCTTTACCCCGGGACTAGCGGGAGAGACCCAGTACTTC
CDR3 protein: CASSFTPGLAGETQYF

D gene: NA
V gene: TRBV7-2
clone size: NA
CDR3 length: 16
J gene: TRBJ2-5
CDR3 DNA: TGTGCCAGCAGCTTAGGGGGCTTCTCCCAAGGGGAGACCCAGTACTTC
CDR3 protein: CASSLGGFSQGETQYF

D gene: TRBD1
V gene: TRBV2
clone size: NA
CDR3 length: 14
J gene: TRBJ2-2
CDR3 DNA: TGTGCCAGCAGGGGGGACAGGGGCCCCGGGGAGCTGTTTTTT
CDR3 protein: CASRGDRGPGELFF

D gene: NA
V gene: TRBV19
clone size: NA
CDR3 length: 13
J gene: TRBJ1-5
CDR3 DNA: TGTGCCAGTAGTCCCCAGGGCCGCCAGCCCCAGCATTTT
CDR3 protein: CASSPQGRQPQHF

D gene: NA
V gene: TRBV4-1
clone size: NA
CDR3 length: 16
J gene: TRBJ2-6
CDR3 DNA: TGCGCCAGCAGCCAAGGTCCAGCCGCTGGGGCCAACGTCCTGACTTTC
CDR3 protein: CASSQGPAAGANVLTF

D gene: TRBD1
V gene: TRBV7-6
clone size: NA
CDR3 length: 15
J gene: TRBJ1-4
CDR3 DNA: TGTGCCAGCAGCTCGGGACAGGCCCTGGCTGAAAAACTGTTTTTT
CDR3 protein: CASSSGQALAEKLFF

D gene: NA
V gene: TRBV5-4
clone size: few
CDR3 length: 11
J gene: TRBJ2-7
CDR3 DNA: TGTGCCAGCGAAGCTTCAGGCGAGCAGTACTTC
CDR3 protein: CASEASGEQYF

D gene: TRBD2
V gene: TRBV4-1
clone size: NA
CDR3 length: 18
J gene: TRBJ2-1
CDR3 DNA: TGCGCCAGCAGCCAAGATCACCCCGAATCCTCCGTCAGCGGGGTCAAGTTCTTC
CDR3 protein: CASSQDHPESSVSGVKFF

D gene: TRBD2
V gene: TRBV5-4
clone size: NA
CDR3 length: 14
J gene: TRBJ2-3
CDR3 DNA: TGTGCCAGCAGCCCTAGCGGAGGTCTATATACGCAGTATTTT
CDR3 protein: CASSPSGGLYTQYF

D gene: TRBD2
V gene: TRBV7-2
clone size: NA
CDR3 length: 17
J gene: TRBJ2-1
CDR3 DNA: TGTGCCAGCAGCTTAGGGGCCCCGGGACTAGCCTACAATGAGCAGTTCTTC
CDR3 protein: CASSLGAPGLAYNEQFF

D gene: NA
V gene: TRBV6-1
clone size: NA
CDR3 length: 14
J gene: TRBJ2-3
CDR3 DNA: TGTGCCAGCAGTGAGACGCCAGGCAGGGATACGCAGTATTTT
CDR3 protein: CASSETPGRDTQYF

D gene: NA
V gene: TRBV5-1
clone size: NA
CDR3 length: 14
J gene: TRBJ2-7
CDR3 DNA: TGCGCCAGCAGCTTGAACAGCCCCGCCTACGAGCAGTACTTC
CDR3 protein: CASSLNSPAYEQYF

D gene: NA
V gene: TRBV5-6
clone size: NA
CDR3 length: 15
J gene: TRBJ2-5
CDR3 DNA: TGTGCCAGCAGCTTAAGGGACCTCACAGGGGAGACCCAGTACTTC
CDR3 protein: CASSLRDLTGETQYF

D gene: TRBD1
V gene: TRBV5-1
clone size: NA
CDR3 length: 16
J gene: TRBJ1-1
CDR3 DNA: TGCGCCAGCAGCTCGACAGGGGGCGCAGTGAACACTGAAGCTTTCTTT
CDR3 protein: CASSSTGGAVNTEAFF

D gene: NA
V gene: TRBV7-2
clone size: NA
CDR3 length: 14
J gene: TRBJ1-1
CDR3 DNA: TGTGCCAGCAGCTTCACCGGGCCGACTAAGATAGCTTTCTTT
CDR3 protein: CASSFTGPTKIAFF

D gene: NA
V gene: TRBV28
clone size: NA
CDR3 length: 14
J gene: TRBJ1-5
CDR3 DNA: TGTGCCAGCAGTTTGAAGAGGGAAGATCAGCCCCAGCATTTT
CDR3 protein: CASSLKREDQPQHF

D gene: TRBD2
V gene: TRBV7-2
clone size: NA
CDR3 length: 14
J gene: TRBJ2-7
CDR3 DNA: TGTGCCAGCAGCGTGGGTACTAGCGGGCCAACGCAGTACTTC
CDR3 protein: CASSVGTSGPTQYF

D gene: NA
V gene: TRBV6-1
clone size: NA
CDR3 length: 14
J gene: TRBJ1-1
CDR3 DNA: TGTGCCAGCAGTCCCCAGGGGACGAACACTGAAGCTTTCTTT
CDR3 protein: CASSPQGTNTEAFF

D gene: NA
V gene: TRBV9
clone size: NA
CDR3 length: 15
J gene: TRBJ2-1
CDR3 DNA: TGTGCCAGCAGCGCCTCCAACGGGGCCTACAATGAGCAGTTCTTC
CDR3 protein: CASSASNGAYNEQFF

D gene: NA
V gene: TRBV13
clone size: NA
CDR3 length: 13
J gene: TRBJ2-7
CDR3 DNA: TGTGCCAGCAGCTTGACAGGACCCTACGAGCAGTACTTC
CDR3 protein: CASSLTGPYEQYF

D gene: NA
V gene: TRBV6-1
clone size: NA
CDR3 length: 15
J gene: TRBJ2-4
CDR3 DNA: TGTGCCAGCAGTGAAGCATGGGGGCGTAGGGACATTCAGTACTTC
CDR3 protein: CASSEAWGRRDIQYF

D gene: TRBD1
V gene: TRBV7-8
clone size: NA
CDR3 length: 16
J gene: TRBJ2-2
CDR3 DNA: TGTGCCAGCAGCCCCACGGGACAGGGTTACCCCGGGGAGCTGTTTTTT
CDR3 protein: CASSPTGQGYPGELFF

D gene: TRBD2
V gene: TRBV10-1
clone size: NA
CDR3 length: 17
J gene: TRBJ2-7
CDR3 DNA: TGCGCCAGCAGTGAGTCGGGACTAGCGGGGATTTCCTACGAGCAGTACTTC
CDR3 protein: CASSESGLAGISYEQYF

D gene: NA
V gene: TRBV6-5
clone size: NA
CDR3 length: 15
J gene: TRBJ2-5
CDR3 DNA: TGTGCCAGCAGTTACTCCCACGGACCCCAAGAGACCCAGTACTTC
CDR3 protein: CASSYSHGPQETQYF

D gene: TRBD1
V gene: TRBV30
clone size: once
CDR3 length: 17
J gene: TRBJ2-7
CDR3 DNA: TGTGCCTGGAGTGTCGATTTGAGACGGGACAGGGGATACGAGCAGTACTTC
CDR3 protein: CAWSVDLRRDRGYEQYF

D gene: TRBD1
V gene: TRBV10-3
clone size: NA
CDR3 length: 12
J gene: TRBJ1-1
CDR3 DNA: TGTGCCATACAGGGGGTTAGCACTGAAGCTTTCTTT
CDR3 protein: CAIQGVSTEAFF

D gene: NA
V gene: TRBV7-9
clone size: NA
CDR3 length: 13
J gene: TRBJ1-1
CDR3 DNA: TGTGCCAGCAGCCGCGGACCGAACACTGAAGCTTTCTTT
CDR3 protein: CASSRGPNTEAFF

D gene: NA
V gene: TRBV30
clone size: NA
CDR3 length: 15
J gene: TRBJ2-2
CDR3 DNA: TGTGCCTGGAGTAGGGGGGGAACGAACACCGGGGAGCTGTTTTTT
CDR3 protein: CAWSRGGTNTGELFF

D gene: TRBD2
V gene: TRBV7-2
clone size: NA
CDR3 length: 17
J gene: TRBJ2-5
CDR3 DNA: TGTGCCAGCAGCTTAAGTTTTAGGCGCGGGAGGGAAGAGACCCAGTACTTC
CDR3 protein: CASSLSFRRGREETQYF

D gene: TRBD1
V gene: TRBV10-2
clone size: NA
CDR3 length: 15
J gene: TRBJ2-3
CDR3 DNA: TGCGCCAGCAAGATACAGGGGGCGGATTCAGATACGCAGTATTTT
CDR3 protein: CASKIQGADSDTQYF

D gene: TRBD1
V gene: TRBV5-1
clone size: NA
CDR3 length: 16
J gene: TRBJ1-1
CDR3 DNA: TGCGCCAGCAGCCAGGGACAGCCCTCGAGCCACACTGAAGCTTTCTTT
CDR3 protein: CASSQGQPSSHTEAFF

D gene: NA
V gene: TRBV6-1
clone size: NA
CDR3 length: 11
J gene: TRBJ1-1
CDR3 DNA: TGTGCCACGGGGCAGAGCACTGAAGCTTTCTTT
CDR3 protein: CATGQSTEAFF

D gene: NA
V gene: TRBV11-3
clone size: NA
CDR3 length: 14
J gene: TRBJ2-7
CDR3 DNA: TGTGCCAGCAGCTTAGACAGGTCACCAGGCGAGCAGTACTTC
CDR3 protein: CASSLDRSPGEQYF

D gene: NA
V gene: TRBV10-3
clone size: NA
CDR3 length: 13
J gene: TRBJ2-7
CDR3 DNA: TGTGCCACCACTAGTGATAGCTCCTACGAGCAGTACTTC
CDR3 protein: CATTSDSSYEQYF

D gene: NA
V gene: TRBV29-1
clone size: NA
CDR3 length: 13
J gene: TRBJ1-4
CDR3 DNA: TGCAGCGTTGCCGGCTTGGCGGGTGAAAAACTGTTTTTT
CDR3 protein: CSVAGLAGEKLFF

D gene: NA
V gene: TRBV19
clone size: NA
CDR3 length: 13
J gene: TRBJ1-1
CDR3 DNA: TGTGCCAGTAGAGGACAGTATTACGCTGAAGCTTTCTTT
CDR3 protein: CASRGQYYAEAFF

D gene: NA
V gene: TRBV7-9
clone size: NA
CDR3 length: 15
J gene: TRBJ1-2
CDR3 DNA: TGTGCCAGCAGCCGCCTGGGGGATCGAGGCTATGGCTACACCTTC
CDR3 protein: CASSRLGDRGYGYTF

D gene: NA
V gene: TRBV19
clone size: NA
CDR3 length: 15
J gene: TRBJ1-5
CDR3 DNA: TGTGCCAGTAGTAGGAACAGTTATAGCAATCAGCCCCAGCATTTT
CDR3 protein: CASSRNSYSNQPQHF

D gene: NA
V gene: TRBV27
clone size: NA
CDR3 length: 15
J gene: TRBJ2-1
CDR3 DNA: TGTGCCAGCAGTTGGACTGGGCGGGGAGCGAATGAGCAGTTCTTC
CDR3 protein: CASSWTGRGANEQFF

D gene: NA
V gene: TRBV19
clone size: NA
CDR3 length: 14
J gene: TRBJ1-2
CDR3 DNA: TGTGCCAGCCGCACGGGGGTCCATAGCTATGGCTACACCTTC
CDR3 protein: CASRTGVHSYGYTF

D gene: TRBD1
V gene: TRBV11-3
clone size: NA
CDR3 length: 19
J gene: TRBJ2-5
CDR3 DNA: TGTGCCAGCAGCTTCCCGGGACAGGCTAACGCCGGGGGCGGGGAGACCCAGTACTTC
CDR3 protein: CASSFPGQANAGGGETQYF

D gene: NA
V gene: TRBV7-2
clone size: NA
CDR3 length: 16
J gene: TRBJ1-1
CDR3 DNA: TGTGCCAGCAGCAATAAGAAGGGGTTGGGCGGGACTGAAGCTTTCTTT
CDR3 protein: CASSNKKGLGGTEAFF

D gene: TRBD2
V gene: TRBV4-1
clone size: NA
CDR3 length: 15
J gene: TRBJ2-7
CDR3 DNA: TGCGCCAGCAGTTTTCATCCGGGGGGCTCCTACGAGCAGTACTTC
CDR3 protein: CASSFHPGGSYEQYF

D gene: NA
V gene: TRBV7-3
clone size: NA
CDR3 length: 19
J gene: TRBJ1-1
CDR3 DNA: TGTGCCAGCAGCTGGACTGAACGCGGCCCTTTTCACATGAACACTGAAGCTTTCTTT
CDR3 protein: CASSWTERGPFHMNTEAFF

D gene: NA
V gene: TRBV19
clone size: once
CDR3 length: 14
J gene: TRBJ1-1
CDR3 DNA: TGTGCCAGTAGTGACTACGGGTACGGCACTGAAGCTTTCTTT
CDR3 protein: CASSDYGYGTEAFF

D gene: NA
V gene: TRBV5-4
clone size: few
CDR3 length: 14
J gene: TRBJ2-7
CDR3 DNA: TGTGCCAGCAGCCGGGATTTGGGTTCTCACGAGCAGTACTTC
CDR3 protein: CASSRDLGSHEQYF

D gene: TRBD2
V gene: TRBV11-3
clone size: NA
CDR3 length: 16
J gene: TRBJ2-5
CDR3 DNA: TGTGCCAGCAGCTTAGGACTAGCGGGAGGGCTGGAGACCCAGTACTTC
CDR3 protein: CASSLGLAGGLETQYF

D gene: TRBD1
V gene: TRBV12-5
clone size: NA
CDR3 length: 14
J gene: TRBJ2-2
CDR3 DNA: TGTGCTGCTAACAGGGGCTCTAACACCGGGGAGCTGTTTTTT
CDR3 protein: CAANRGSNTGELFF

D gene: NA
V gene: TRBV5-6
clone size: NA
CDR3 length: 13
J gene: TRBJ1-2
CDR3 DNA: TGTGCCAGCTCCGGCGTCTCCCGGGCAGGCTACACCTTC
CDR3 protein: CASSGVSRAGYTF

D gene: TRBD1
V gene: TRBV18
clone size: NA
CDR3 length: 15
J gene: TRBJ1-1
CDR3 DNA: TGTGCCAGCTCACCGACAGGGGGGATGAACACTGAAGCTTTCTTT
CDR3 protein: CASSPTGGMNTEAFF

D gene: TRBD2
V gene: TRBV10-3
clone size: NA
CDR3 length: 15
J gene: TRBJ2-5
CDR3 DNA: TGTGCCATCACTTCGGGTAGCGGGGGGCCGTATGAGCAGTACTTC
CDR3 protein: CAITSGSGGPYEQYF

D gene: NA
V gene: TRBV29-1
clone size: few
CDR3 length: 12
J gene: TRBJ2-7
CDR3 DNA: TGCAGCGTTGGGGTCGGGGTCTACGAGCAGTACTTC
CDR3 protein: CSVGVGVYEQYF

D gene: NA
V gene: TRBV7-9
clone size: NA
CDR3 length: 14
J gene: TRBJ2-2
CDR3 DNA: TGTGCCAGCAGCCCGACACCGAACACCGGGGAGCTGTTTTTT
CDR3 protein: CASSPTPNTGELFF